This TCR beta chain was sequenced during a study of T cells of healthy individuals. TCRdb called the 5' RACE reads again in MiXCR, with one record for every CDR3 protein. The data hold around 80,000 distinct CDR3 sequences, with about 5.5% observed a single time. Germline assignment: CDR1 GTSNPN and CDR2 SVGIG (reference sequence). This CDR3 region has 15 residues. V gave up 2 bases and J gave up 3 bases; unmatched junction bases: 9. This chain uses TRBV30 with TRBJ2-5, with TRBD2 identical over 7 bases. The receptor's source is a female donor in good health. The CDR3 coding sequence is TGTGCCTGGAGTCCTGGTCTAGCGGACAAAGAGACCCAGTACTTC. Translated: CAWSPGLADKETQYF.